A selection of T cell receptor beta chains follows, all from one sample in a study of vaccination and CD4 T cells after COVID-19. Their specific antigens are unknown. One entry per CDR3 protein results from TCRdb running MiXCR on the PCR reads. The table includes about 20,000 distinct CDR3 sequences, 60% to 75% detected once. Sequencing used CD4+ T cells from blood, cultured in vitro. These receptor sequences come from a human donor who had recovered from COVID-19. Both conserved end residues are trimmed from each CDR3. The order of the fields is J gene, V gene, CDR3 protein.

j_gene: TRBJ1-1; v_gene: TRBV7-6; CDR3aa: ASSLVWSVAF
j_gene: TRBJ1-1; v_gene: TRBV6-1; CDR3aa: ASSSSLGTEAF
j_gene: TRBJ2-5; v_gene: TRBV6-1; CDR3aa: ASSERFHGRPLETQY
j_gene: TRBJ1-2; v_gene: TRBV21-1; CDR3aa: ASSIYGDAANYGYT
j_gene: TRBJ2-7; v_gene: TRBV11-1; CDR3aa: ASSLGLIYEQY
j_gene: TRBJ2-5; v_gene: TRBV14; CDR3aa: ASSLGSGRQETQY
j_gene: TRBJ1-1; v_gene: TRBV27; CDR3aa: ASSISSGGLEAF
j_gene: TRBJ2-7; v_gene: TRBV15; CDR3aa: ATSRDGGQEYEQY
j_gene: TRBJ2-3; v_gene: TRBV24-1; CDR3aa: ATSDRGLAGGFTDTQY
j_gene: TRBJ1-1; v_gene: TRBV15; CDR3aa: ATSREEGTEAF
j_gene: TRBJ1-1; v_gene: TRBV14; CDR3aa: ASSRRGQNTEAF
j_gene: TRBJ2-1; v_gene: TRBV6-1; CDR3aa: ASSESSGIPNEQF
j_gene: TRBJ2-5; v_gene: TRBV20-1; CDR3aa: SAGEGVRETQY
j_gene: TRBJ2-5; v_gene: TRBV19; CDR3aa: ASSRRVQETQY
j_gene: TRBJ1-2; v_gene: TRBV21-1; CDR3aa: ASSNGGQNYGYT
j_gene: TRBJ1-3; v_gene: TRBV25-1; CDR3aa: ASSIGGQRGNTIY
j_gene: TRBJ1-6; v_gene: TRBV19; CDR3aa: ASSTRQAGKANSPLH
j_gene: TRBJ1-6; v_gene: TRBV7-9; CDR3aa: ASSLAPNSPLH
j_gene: TRBJ2-3; v_gene: TRBV12-3/TRBV12-4; CDR3aa: ASSLTGNGQHTQY
j_gene: TRBJ1-6; v_gene: TRBV7-2; CDR3aa: ASSLRGPRDSPLH
j_gene: TRBJ1-1; v_gene: TRBV5-6; CDR3aa: ASSLGTGGDYTEAF
j_gene: TRBJ1-1; v_gene: TRBV30; CDR3aa: AWSVLGGRAF